The 8 T cell receptor beta chains listed next were all sequenced from one sample in a study of shared clonotypes between healthy human individuals (dated by TCRdb to 2020 to 2021). The library was obtained by the immunoSEQ multiplex PCR assay. TCRdb mirrors the immuneACCESS table, restricted to in-frame sequences. Some clones are absent from its copies; in checked studies, under half trace to an unresolved V gene, and the reason for the others is unknown. The sample data list around 1.1 million clones, and around 78% of these were observed just once. The ten largest clones capture 0.55% to 0.7% of the sample. The sample comprised memory CD4+ T cells from PBMCs. Taken with the paper, the label for cell subset or site translates to: CD45RA-negative fraction. Receptor source: a man aged 18 to 35 in good health. Some clones in this sample may be carry-over from other donors' samples.

The gene calls are TRBV28 and TRBJ1-3; 7 bases line up with TRBD1. V was pared by 6 bases and J by 0 bases, with 2 bases of the junction left unmatched. Germline values: CDR1 MDHEN, CDR2 SYDVKM. CDR3 length equals 14 residues. For the CDR3, the DNA is TGTGCCAGCAGACGGACAGGCTCTGGAAACACCATATATTTT. Protein product: CASRRTGSGNTIYF.

This clone showed up just once. The chain recombines TRBV5-1 with TRBJ2-5; 11 bases are a match to TRBD2. J lost 5 bases, V lost 4 bases, and 4 bases had no gene match. Germline CDR1 and CDR2: SGHRS and YFSETQ. The CDR3 is 14 residues long. DNA for the CDR3: TGCGCCAGCAGCCAACTAGCGGGAGCCGAGACCCAGTACTTC. Translation gives CASSQLAGAETQYF. Drawing the rest from reference TRBV5-1 and TRBJ2-5, the complete variable domain is KAGVTQTPRYLIKTRGQQVTLSCSPISGHRSVSWYQQTPGQGLQFLFEYFSETQRNKGNFPGRFSGRQFSNSRSEMNVSTLELGDSALYLCASSQLAGAETQYFGPGTRLLVL.

Points on this clone: A much larger clone sits a single nucleotide away, making a read error possible. This rearrangement joins TRBV5-4 to TRBJ2-3; 9 bases line up with TRBD2. Looked up from germline, CDR1 is SGHNT and CDR2 is YYREEE (reference sequence). This CDR3 region has 14 residues. The V segment lost 5 bases and the J segment 1 base; nucleotides outside the gene matches: 2. The CDR3 region is CASRRTSGTDTQYF. The DNA for the CDR3 is TGTGCCAGCAGACGGACTAGCGGCACAGATACGCAGTATTTT.

This clone was seen only a few times. This chain connects TRBV6-5 to TRBJ1-2; no clear D. V lost 5 bases and J lost 2, with 9 bases in between. Per germline, CDR1 MNHEY and CDR2 SVGAGI. The CDR3 has 13 residues. In DNA, the CDR3 is TGTGCCAGCAGTCCTTCTCCCAACTATGGCTACACCTTC. Translating it yields CASSPSPNYGYTF.

The chain has TRBV28 and TRBJ2-7; no clear D. With 7 bases removed from V and 4 bases from J, the gap between germline ends came to 14 bases. Per germline, CDR1 MDHEN and CDR2 SYDVKM. The CDR3 loop spans 13 amino acids. CDR3 DNA: TGTGCCAGCATGTCCGGGCACCTTTACGAGCAGTACTTC. Residues: CASMSGHLYEQYF.

This chain links TRBV18 with TRBJ2-2; either TRBD1 or TRBD2 may supply D (5 bases each). This CDR3 is built from 16 residues. The germline V gene has CDR1 KGHSH and CDR2 LQKENI. Trimming stripped 3 bases from V and 6 bases from J, with 17 bases between. CDR3 DNA: TGTGCCAGCTCACCTGGTGGCCGAGGGGTAGCCGGGGAGCTGTTTTTT. Its protein is CASSPGGRGVAGELFF.

This chain connects TRBV5-1 to TRBJ2-3, with 10 positions matching TRBD2. The trim removed 5 bases at V and 2 bases at J, leaving 5 bases unmatched. Germline CDR1 and CDR2: SGHRS and YFSETQ. The CDR3 consists of 15 residues. The DNA for the CDR3 is TGCGCCAGCAGGATAGCGGGAGGAATCACAGATACGCAGTATTTT. Translation: CASRIAGGITDTQYF.

This clone was seen a single time. CDR3 in DNA: TGTGCCACCAGCAGGAGTGCTAACTATGGCTACACCTTC. Translation: CATSRSANYGYTF. The rearrangement uses TRBV15 and TRBJ1-2; D is uncertain. Per germline, CDR1 LNHNV and CDR2 YYDKDF (reference sequence). The CDR3 is 13 residues long. Trimming left V 3 bases short and J 0 bases short, with 5 bases between.